These 32 T cell receptor beta chains share one sample of origin, sequenced in a study of blood T cell repertoires in COVID-19. Assay: immunoSEQ multiplex PCR; the TCRdb copy retains only in-frame clones and omits some. The profile shows about 230,000 clones, approximately 84% of them singletons. Specimen: PBMCs or T cells enriched from blood (not recorded which). The receptors were gathered from a man aged 18 to 29 who had recovered from COVID-19.

The rearrangement joins TRBV5-1 to TRBJ2-7; TRBD1 aligns across 8 bases. Germline V gives CDR1 SGHRS, CDR2 YFSETQ. V was pared by 1 base and J by 3 bases, with 6 bases of the junction left unmatched. The CDR3 spans 15 residues. CDR3 sequence (DNA): TGCGCCAGCAGCTTGACAGGGGGAATCTTCTACGAGCAGTACTTC. This encodes CASSLTGGIFYEQYF.

This clone was found many times. V usage is TRBV11-2 and J usage is TRBJ2-7, with 10 bases aligning to TRBD1. Looked up from germline, CDR1 is SGHAT and CDR2 is FQNNGV. The CDR3 totals 16 residues. V lost 3 bases and J lost 1; bases outside the gene matches: 6. CDR3 amino acids: CASSFRQGAASYEQYF. CDR3 sequence (DNA): TGTGCCAGCAGCTTTAGACAGGGGGCGGCTTCCTACGAGCAGTACTTC.

The CDR3 sequence: CASRGPGQGTYEQYF. The DNA for the CDR3 is TGTGCCAGCAGGGGACCGGGACAGGGGACCTACGAGCAGTACTTC. V gene TRBV28 combines with J gene TRBJ2-7, with 10 bases fitting TRBD1. CDR1 and CDR2 from the germline V gene are MDHEN and SYDVKM. The V and J ends lost 6 bases and 2 bases, in that order; junction bases with no gene match: 7. The CDR3 consists of 15 residues.

The chain employs TRBV29-1 and TRBJ2-3, with 9 bases aligning to TRBD1. The CDR3 runs to 14 residues. Trimming at V came to 6 bases and at J to 9 bases, leaving 13 bases not matched to a gene. CDR1 and CDR2 from the germline V gene are SQVTM and ANQGSEA. CDR3 nucleotide sequence: TGCAGCGTCCAACCTCTCGGACAGGGGAAGACGCAGTATTTT. This sequence encodes CSVQPLGQGKTQYF.

The J gene is TRBJ1-4, the V gene TRBV7-8, with 8 bases identical to TRBD1. This CDR3 is built from 15 residues. Germline-derived CDR1 and CDR2 are SGHVS and FQNEAQ. V trimming: 1 base; J trimming: 8 bases; junction bases outside the gene matches: 6. The CDR3 region has the DNA TGTGCCAGCAGCTTAGGGTACAGGGGGGGCGAAAAACTGTTTTTT. Translation gives CASSLGYRGGEKLFF.

V and J are TRBV6-5 and TRBJ1-2; TRBD1 matches at 11 bases. Germline V gives CDR1 MNHEY, CDR2 SVGAGI. V was clipped by 11 bases and J by 8 bases; unmatched bases: 10. This CDR3 has 13 residues. This CDR3 is CACAGQGGLGYTF. DNA of the CDR3: TGTGCCTGCGCGGGACAGGGGGGCTTAGGCTACACCTTC.

This rearrangement joins TRBV18 to TRBJ2-1; TRBD2 matches 13 bases. This CDR3 has 20 amino acids. Germline V gives CDR1 KGHSH, CDR2 LQKENI. With V trimmed by 3 bases and J by 0 bases, 11 bases remained unmatched. CDR3 nucleotides: TGTGCCAGCTCACCGAGGCCGGGACTAGCGGGGCTTGACTCCTACAATGAGCAGTTCTTC. Amino acid sequence: CASSPRPGLAGLDSYNEQFF.

This clone was found once. V is TRBV28 and J is TRBJ1-1; TRBD1 aligns across 8 bases. The CDR3 extends over 16 amino acids. Looked up from germline, CDR1 is MDHEN and CDR2 is SYDVKM. After removal of 1 base from V and 9 bases from J, the junction contained 13 bases not matched to a gene. CDR3 DNA sequence: TGTGCCAGCAGTTTATCTGACAGGGGTCCTAGGGCGAAAGCTTTCTTT. Its protein is CASSLSDRGPRAKAFF. Using reference TRBV28 and TRBJ1-1 for the parts outside the CDR3, the full variable domain is DVKVTQSSRYLVKRTGEKVFLECVQDMDHENMFWYRQDPGLGLRLIYFSYDVKMKEKGDIPEGYSVSREKKERFSLILESASTNQTSMYLCASSLSDRGPRAKAFFGQGTRLTVV.

The genes are TRBV10-3 and TRBJ1-3; 7 positions match TRBD1. After removal of 3 bases from V and 0 bases from J, the junction contained 8 bases not matched to a gene. This CDR3 comprises 17 residues. Germline V lookup: CDR1 ENHRY, CDR2 SYGVKD. The CDR3 nucleotides read TGTGCCATCAGTGAAGTGGTGAGGGGGCTCTCTGGAAACACCATATATTTT. Translation: CAISEVVRGLSGNTIYF.

The chain has TRBV28 and TRBJ2-1, with 10 bases that match TRBD2. Losses at the gene ends were 5 bases for V and 3 bases for J; bases not matched to a gene: 13. The CDR3 is 18 residues long. Germline assignment: CDR1 MDHEN and CDR2 SYDVKM. CDR3 sequence: CASSGDSVAGGLYNEQFF. For the CDR3, the DNA is TGTGCCAGCAGTGGGGACAGTGTAGCGGGAGGACTCTACAATGAGCAGTTCTTC.

The gene calls are TRBV11-3 and TRBJ2-2, with 9 bases fitting TRBD1. The J segment lost 2 bases and the V segment lost 4 bases, leaving 5 bases of the junction unmatched. Germline CDR1 and CDR2: SGHNT and YENEEA. There are 16 residues in the CDR3. The CDR3 DNA sequence: TGTGCCAGCAGCTCGGACAGGGGCCAAAACACCGGGGAGCTGTTTTTT. Translation: CASSSDRGQNTGELFF.

The rearrangement uses TRBV11-2 and TRBJ2-1; 11 nucleotides align to TRBD2. This CDR3 has 15 residues. The V gene's germline CDR1 is SGHAT and CDR2 FQNNGV. V gave up 5 bases and J gave up 2 bases; unmatched junction bases: 2. CDR3 coding DNA: TGTGCCAGCAGCCTGACTAGCGGGGCCTACAATGAGCAGTTCTTC. It specifies CASSLTSGAYNEQFF. The full variable domain, rest sourced from reference TRBV11-2 and TRBJ2-1, is EAGVAQSPRYKIIEKRQSVAFWCNPISGHATLYWYQQILGQGPKLLIQFQNNGVVDDSQLPKDRFSAERLKGVDSTLKIQPAKLEDSAVYLCASSLTSGAYNEQFFGPGTRLTVL.

The DNA of the CDR3 is TGCGCCAGCAGCCAAGCTCACAGCTACACCGGGGAGCTGTTTTTT. Translating gives CASSQAHSYTGELFF. The V and J genes are TRBV4-1 and TRBJ2-2; no clear D. This CDR3 region has 15 residues. Germline CDR1 MGHRA, CDR2 YSYEKL. V lost 1 base, J lost 3 bases, and 9 bases lay in between.

CDR3 bases: TGTGCCAGCAGCTTGGCTCGGTATAATTCACCCCTCCACTTT. Protein product: CASSLARYNSPLHF. V and J are TRBV5-8 and TRBJ1-6, with D unclear. The CDR3 consists of 14 residues. Trimming took 0 bases from V and 4 from J, leaving 5 bases between them. Per germline, CDR1 SGHTS and CDR2 YDEGEE. Full variable domain (outside the CDR3, taken from reference TRBV5-8 and TRBJ1-6): EAGVTQSPTHLIKTRGQQATLRCSPISGHTSVYWYQQALGLGLQFLLWYDEGEERNRGNFPPRFSGRQFPNYSSELNVNALELEDSALYLCASSLARYNSPLHFGNGTRLTVT.

This clone occurred a few times. The CDR3 coding sequence is TGTGCCAGCAGCTTCATGCTAGCGGGATCGGAGACCCAGTACTTC. It yields the protein CASSFMLAGSETQYF. The rearrangement uses TRBV11-2 and TRBJ2-5; 9 bases are a match to TRBD2. V shed 3 bases, J shed 5 bases, and the junction held 7 bases outside the gene matches. This CDR3 comprises 15 residues. The germline V gene encodes CDR1 SGHAT and CDR2 FQNNGV.

The chain employs TRBV18 and TRBJ1-5; the D gene is possibly TRBD1 (5 bases). V was cut by 3 bases and J by 1 base, with 7 bases left in between. The CDR3 is 14 amino acids. Germline V gene lookup returns CDR1 KGHSH and CDR2 LQKENI. As DNA, the CDR3 is TGTGCCAGCTCACCGAACAGGAGCAATCAGCCCCAGCATTTT. Translating gives CASSPNRSNQPQHF.

The rearrangement links TRBV10-2 to TRBJ2-4; 8 nucleotides agree with TRBD2. V shed 8 bases and J 2 bases; nucleotides not matched to a gene: 17. The germline CDR1 and CDR2 sequences are WSHSY and SAAADI. The CDR3 is made up of 18 amino acids. The CDR3 here is CASSGAGGRPGSKNIQYF. The CDR3 region has the DNA TGCGCCAGCTCAGGTGCGGGGGGCCGGCCGGGGTCCAAAAACATTCAGTACTTC.

V usage is TRBV3-1 (or the pseudogene TRBV3-2) and J usage is TRBJ2-7, with 9 bases fitting TRBD2. V shed 0 bases and J 7 bases; nucleotides not matched to a gene: 13. CDR1 is LGHDT and CDR2 is YNNKEL in the germline V gene (reference sequence). This CDR3 is built from 17 residues. CDR3: CASSQEGSAGGRWEQYF. CDR3 in DNA: TGTGCCAGCAGCCAAGAGGGCTCCGCGGGAGGGCGGTGGGAGCAGTACTTC.

V and J are TRBV27 and TRBJ1-6, with no clear D. Germline V CDR1 and CDR2: MNHEY, SMNVEV (reference sequence). This CDR3 spans 15 amino acids. V was pared by 9 bases and J by 9 bases, with 21 bases between. The CDR3: CASSRDMGLGSPLHF. DNA of the CDR3: TGTGCCAGTTCCCGGGATATGGGGTTAGGTTCACCCCTCCACTTT.

For this clone: Mismatch with germline at one junction end may stem from a read error. The chain recombines TRBV7-7 with TRBJ2-2, with 7 nucleotides matching TRBD1. CDR3 size: 15 residues. CDR1 is SSHAT, CDR2 FNYEAQ, per germline (reference sequence). The CDR3 protein is CASSPWTGNTGELFF. CDR3 nucleotide sequence: TGTGCTAGCAGCCCCTGGACAGGGAACACCGGGGAGCTGTTTTTT.

The chain uses TRBV14 and TRBJ2-1; 7 bases map to TRBD2. CDR3 length equals 15 residues. Per germline, CDR1 SGHDN and CDR2 FVKESK. With 0 bases clipped from V and 3 bases from J, the junction kept 2 bases outside the gene matches. CDR3 region: CASSQDPSGYNEQFF. The DNA for the CDR3 is TGTGCCAGCAGCCAAGATCCTAGCGGCTACAATGAGCAGTTCTTC.

The chain combines TRBV2 with TRBJ2-3, with D maybe TRBD1 (6 bases). Trimming left V 8 bases short and J 2 bases short, with 11 bases between. There are 13 residues in the CDR3. Germline-derived CDR1 and CDR2 are SNHLY and FYNNEI. CDR3 protein: CASGGQTTDTQYF. The CDR3 coding sequence is TGTGCCAGCGGAGGACAGACCACAGATACGCAGTATTTT.

The rearrangement uses TRBV5-6 and TRBJ2-2; the match to TRBD1 covers 9 bases. V was clipped by 4 bases and J by 5 bases; unmatched bases: 9. CDR1 is SGHDT, CDR2 YYEEEE, per germline. The CDR3 has 16 amino acids. The CDR3 nucleotides read TGTGCCAGCAGCGTTACCCTGACAGGGGGGACCGGGGAGCTGTTTTTT. Translation: CASSVTLTGGTGELFF.

The V call is TRBV30, the J call TRBJ2-7; TRBD2 matches 10 bases. J gave up 2 bases and V 2 bases, and 9 bases lay outside the gene matches. Looked up from germline, CDR1 is GTSNPN and CDR2 is SVGIG (reference sequence). The CDR3 length is 16 residues. The DNA for the CDR3 is TGTGCCTGGAGTCTTCCTACTAGCGGGATTACCTACGAGCAGTACTTC. Its protein is CAWSLPTSGITYEQYF.

Only one count was recorded for this clone. The V gene is TRBV2, the J gene TRBJ1-2; D is undetermined. The CDR3 runs 14 residues. The V and J ends lost 7 bases and 2 bases respectively, with 14 bases between them. CDR1 SNHLY and CDR2 FYNNEI come from the germline V gene. The CDR3 bases are TGTGCCAGCAACCCTGGAGGGAGAAACTATGGCTACACCTTC. Protein: CASNPGGRNYGYTF.

This chain connects TRBV7-9 to TRBJ1-4, with D maybe TRBD1 (5 bases). The CDR3 extends over 13 amino acids. Germline V gives CDR1 SEHNR, CDR2 FQNEAQ (reference sequence). The V end was cut by 3 bases, the J end by 6 bases, with 8 bases between. The CDR3 DNA reads as TGTGCCAGCAGCTTGCAGGGCCATGAAAAACTGTTTTTT. This encodes CASSLQGHEKLFF.

This chain uses TRBV11-3 with TRBJ2-5; perhaps TRBD2 as D (5 bases). V was pared by 1 base and J by 5 bases, with 8 bases between. The CDR3 covers 13 residues. The V gene's germline CDR1 is SGHNT and CDR2 YENEEA. CDR3 loop: CASSLGSGETQYF. In DNA, the CDR3 is TGTGCCAGCAGCTTAGGGAGCGGTGAGACCCAGTACTTC.

In nucleotides, the CDR3 is TGTGCCAGCAGCCAAGATCTGATGGACAGGGGGATCGGGACAGATACGCAGTATTTT. Translation: CASSQDLMDRGIGTDTQYF. This chain uses TRBV3-1 (or the pseudogene TRBV3-2) with TRBJ2-3, with 10 bases aligning to TRBD1. The J segment lost 3 bases and the V segment lost 0 bases, leaving 12 bases of the junction unmatched. The CDR3 runs 19 residues. Germline CDR1 reads LGHDT; CDR2 reads YNNKEL (reference sequence).

The chain couples TRBV9 to TRBJ2-3; tentatively, D is TRBD2 (5 bases). V gave up 0 bases and J gave up 0 bases, with 8 bases separating them. Germline CDR1 reads SGDLS; CDR2 reads YYNGEE. The CDR3 length is 15 residues. CDR3 amino acids: CASSVARTSTDTQYF. CDR3 coding DNA: TGTGCCAGCAGCGTAGCTCGGACTAGCACAGATACGCAGTATTTT.

On this clone: Germline is not matched at one junction end, which may reflect a read error. The chain is built from TRBV7-7 and TRBJ2-1, with 10 bases fitting TRBD2. This CDR3 comprises 15 residues. Germline loops: CDR1 SSHAT, CDR2 FNYEAQ (reference sequence). The CDR3 sequence is CASSLLAGNRNEQFF. The CDR3 DNA is TGTGCTAGCAGCTTACTAGCGGGGAATAGGAATGAGCAGTTCTTC. Full variable domain (missing parts from reference TRBV7-7 and TRBJ2-1): GAGVSQSPRYKVTKRGQDVTLRCDPISSHATLYWYQQALGQGPEFLTYFNYEAQPDKSGLPSDRFSAERPEGSISTLTIQRTEQRDSAMYRCASSLLAGNRNEQFFGPGTRLTVL.

The chain combines TRBV13 with TRBJ2-7, with 8 nucleotides matching TRBD1. Unmatched junction bases numbered 17, after V lost 5 bases and J lost 5 bases. CDR1 and CDR2 from the germline V gene are PRHDT and FYEKMQ (reference sequence). The CDR3 runs 17 residues. CDR3 DNA: TGTGCCAGCAGCCCCGCCGGCCGAGGACAGGGTAAAAACGAGCAGTACTTC. It yields the protein CASSPAGRGQGKNEQYF.

J is TRBJ2-1 and V is TRBV18, with TRBD2 as a possible D gene (11 bases). The CDR3 extends over 15 amino acids. Per the germline V gene, CDR1 is KGHSH and CDR2 is LQKENI. Trimming removed 6 bases from V and 10 bases from J, with 22 bases in between. Here the CDR3 DNA reads TGTGCCAGCTCTCCGGACAGGGGGACTAGCGGAGAGCAGTTCTTC. It is translated as CASSPDRGTSGEQFF. The full variable domain, completed using reference TRBV18 and TRBJ2-1, is NAGVMQNPRHLVRRRGQEARLRCSPMKGHSHVYWYRQLPEEGLKFMVYLQKENIIDESGMPKERFSAEFPKEGPSILRIQQVVRGDSAAYFCASSPDRGTSGEQFFGPGTRLTVL.